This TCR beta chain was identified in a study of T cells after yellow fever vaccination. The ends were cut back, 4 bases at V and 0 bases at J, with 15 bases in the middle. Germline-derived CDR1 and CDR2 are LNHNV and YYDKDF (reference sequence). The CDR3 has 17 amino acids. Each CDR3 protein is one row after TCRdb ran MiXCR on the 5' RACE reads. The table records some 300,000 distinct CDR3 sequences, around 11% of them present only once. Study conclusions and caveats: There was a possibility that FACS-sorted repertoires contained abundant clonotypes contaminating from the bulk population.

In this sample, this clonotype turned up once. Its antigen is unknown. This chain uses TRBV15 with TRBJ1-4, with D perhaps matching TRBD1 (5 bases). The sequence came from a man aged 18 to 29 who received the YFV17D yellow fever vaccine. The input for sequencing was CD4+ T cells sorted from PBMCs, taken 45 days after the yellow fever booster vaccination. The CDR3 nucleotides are TGTGCCACCAGCAAACGACGGACGGGGGCAACTAATGAAAAACTGTTTTTT. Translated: CATSKRRTGATNEKLFF.